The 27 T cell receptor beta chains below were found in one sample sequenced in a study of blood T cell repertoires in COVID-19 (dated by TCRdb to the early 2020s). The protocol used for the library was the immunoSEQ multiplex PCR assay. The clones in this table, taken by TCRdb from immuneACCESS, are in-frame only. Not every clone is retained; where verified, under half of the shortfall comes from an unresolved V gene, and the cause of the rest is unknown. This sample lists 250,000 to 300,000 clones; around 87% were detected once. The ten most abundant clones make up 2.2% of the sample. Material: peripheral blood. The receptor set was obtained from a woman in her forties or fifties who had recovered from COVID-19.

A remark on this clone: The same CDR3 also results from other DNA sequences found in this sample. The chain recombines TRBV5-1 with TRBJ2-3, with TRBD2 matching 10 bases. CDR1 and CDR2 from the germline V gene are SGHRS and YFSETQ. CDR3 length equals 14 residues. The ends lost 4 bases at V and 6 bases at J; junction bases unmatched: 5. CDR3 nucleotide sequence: TGCGCCAGCAGCAGAACTAGCGGGACGGATACGCAGTATTTT. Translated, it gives CASSRTSGTDTQYF. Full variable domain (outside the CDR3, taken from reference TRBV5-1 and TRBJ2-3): KAGVTQTPRYLIKTRGQQVTLSCSPISGHRSVSWYQQTPGQGLQFLFEYFSETQRNKGNFPGRFSGRQFSNSRSEMNVSTLELGDSALYLCASSRTSGTDTQYFGPGTRLTVL.

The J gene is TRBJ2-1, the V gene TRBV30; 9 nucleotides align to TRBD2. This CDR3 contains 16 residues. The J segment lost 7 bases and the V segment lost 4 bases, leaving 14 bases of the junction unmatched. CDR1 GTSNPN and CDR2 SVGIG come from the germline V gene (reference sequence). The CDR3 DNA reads TGTGCCTGGATCCCTCGGTTGGGGACTAGCCTAAATGAGCAGTTCTTC. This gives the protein CAWIPRLGTSLNEQFF.

CDR3 protein: CASSAGVRWDEKLFF. CDR3 sequence (DNA): TGTGCCAGCAGCGCAGGGGTCCGATGGGATGAAAAACTGTTTTTT. This chain links TRBV7-2 with TRBJ1-4; perhaps TRBD1 as D (6 bases). This CDR3 has 15 residues. Germline lookup yields CDR1 SGHTA and CDR2 FQGNSA. V was trimmed by 5 bases and J by 6 bases, leaving 16 bases between them. Full variable domain (rest looked up from reference TRBV7-2 and TRBJ1-4): GAGVSQSPSNKVTEKGKDVELRCDPISGHTALYWYRQSLGQGLEFLIYFQGNSAPDKSGLPSDRFSAERTGGSVSTLTIQRTQQEDSAVYLCASSAGVRWDEKLFFGSGTQLSVL.

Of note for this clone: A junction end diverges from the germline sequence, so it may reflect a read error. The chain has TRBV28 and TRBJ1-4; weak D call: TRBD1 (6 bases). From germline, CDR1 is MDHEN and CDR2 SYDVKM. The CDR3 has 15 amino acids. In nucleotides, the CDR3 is TGTGCCAGCAGCTCCCCCGGGACAACGAATGAAAAACTGTTTTTT. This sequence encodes CASSSPGTTNEKLFF.

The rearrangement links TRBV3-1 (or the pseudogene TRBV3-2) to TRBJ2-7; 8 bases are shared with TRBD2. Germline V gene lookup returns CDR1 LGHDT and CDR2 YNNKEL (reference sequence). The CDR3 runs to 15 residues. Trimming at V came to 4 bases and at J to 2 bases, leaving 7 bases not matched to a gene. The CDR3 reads CASSPELAAAYEQYF. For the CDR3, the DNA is TGTGCCAGCAGCCCAGAACTAGCGGCGGCCTACGAGCAGTACTTC.

CDR3 sequence: CASSLLAAPYNEQFF. The CDR3 DNA reads as TGTGCCAGCTCACTACTAGCGGCCCCCTACAATGAGCAGTTCTTC. The rearrangement uses TRBV18 and TRBJ2-1; TRBD2 matches 8 bases. The CDR3 has 15 residues. Losses at the gene ends were 4 bases for V and 2 bases for J; bases not matched to a gene: 4. Per the germline V gene, CDR1 is KGHSH and CDR2 is LQKENI.

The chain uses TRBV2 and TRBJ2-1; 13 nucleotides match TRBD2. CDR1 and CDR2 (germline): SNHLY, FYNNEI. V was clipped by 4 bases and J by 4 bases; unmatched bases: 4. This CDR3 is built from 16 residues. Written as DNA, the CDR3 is TGTGCCAGCAGTGGAGGACTAGCGGGGGTATACAATGAGCAGTTCTTC. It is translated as CASSGGLAGVYNEQFF.

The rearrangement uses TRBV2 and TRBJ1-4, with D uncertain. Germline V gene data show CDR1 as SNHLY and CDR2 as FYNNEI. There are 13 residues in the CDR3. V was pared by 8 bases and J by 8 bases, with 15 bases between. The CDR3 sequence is CASGPGRLEKLFF. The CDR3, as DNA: TGTGCCAGCGGGCCAGGCCGGCTCGAAAAACTGTTTTTT.

DNA of the CDR3: TGTGCTAGTGGTCCTTCGACAGGCACAGATACGCAGTATTTT. Translating it yields CASGPSTGTDTQYF. The chain links TRBV12-5 to TRBJ2-3; TRBD1 might be the D (5 bases). V shed 5 bases and J shed 1 base, with 10 bases lying between them. The CDR3 is 14 amino acids. CDR1 is LGHNT and CDR2 is FRNRAP in the germline V gene.

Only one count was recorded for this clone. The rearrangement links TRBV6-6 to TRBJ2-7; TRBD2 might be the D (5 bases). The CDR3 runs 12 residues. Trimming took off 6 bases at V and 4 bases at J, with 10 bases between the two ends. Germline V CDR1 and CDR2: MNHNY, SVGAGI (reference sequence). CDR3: CASSRTSYEQYF. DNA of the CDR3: TGTGCCAGCAGCCGAACTAGTTACGAGCAGTACTTC.

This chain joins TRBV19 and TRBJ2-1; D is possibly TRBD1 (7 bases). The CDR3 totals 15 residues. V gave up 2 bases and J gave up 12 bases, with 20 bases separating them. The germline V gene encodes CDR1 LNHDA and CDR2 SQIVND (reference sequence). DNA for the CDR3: TGTGCCAGTAGTATAAGGCAGGGGGGACCTTCGGGGCAGTTCTTC. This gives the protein CASSIRQGGPSGQFF.

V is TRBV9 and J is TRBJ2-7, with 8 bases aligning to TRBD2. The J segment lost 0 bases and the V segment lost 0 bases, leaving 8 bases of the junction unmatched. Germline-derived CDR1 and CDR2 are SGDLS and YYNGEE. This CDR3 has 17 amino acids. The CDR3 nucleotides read TGTGCCAGCAGCGTAGGCGGGAGGAGGGGAGACTCCTACGAGCAGTACTTC. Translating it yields CASSVGGRRGDSYEQYF. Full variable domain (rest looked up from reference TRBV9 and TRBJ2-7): DSGVTQTPKHLITATGQRVTLRCSPRSGDLSVYWYQQSLDQGLQFLIQYYNGEERAKGNILERFSAQQFPDLHSELNLSSLELGDSALYFCASSVGGRRGDSYEQYFGPGTRLTVT.

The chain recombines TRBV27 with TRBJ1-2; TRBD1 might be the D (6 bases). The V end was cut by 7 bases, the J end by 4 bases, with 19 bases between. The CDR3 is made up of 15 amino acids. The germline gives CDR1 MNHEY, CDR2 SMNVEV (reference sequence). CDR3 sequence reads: CASTQGPGRIYGYTF. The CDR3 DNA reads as TGTGCCAGCACCCAGGGGCCAGGCCGGATCTATGGCTACACCTTC.

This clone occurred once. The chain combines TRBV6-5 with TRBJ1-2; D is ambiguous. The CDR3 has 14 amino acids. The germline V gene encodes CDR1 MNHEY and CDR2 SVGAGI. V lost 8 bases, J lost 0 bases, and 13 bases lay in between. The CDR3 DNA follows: TGTGCCAGCGGCAGCGTGGAAGCTAACTATGGCTACACCTTC. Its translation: CASGSVEANYGYTF.

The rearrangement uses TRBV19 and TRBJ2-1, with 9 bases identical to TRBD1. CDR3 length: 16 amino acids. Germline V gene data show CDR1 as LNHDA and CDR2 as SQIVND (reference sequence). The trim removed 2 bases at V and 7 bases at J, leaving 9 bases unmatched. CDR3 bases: TGTGCCAGTAGTATAAGACAGGGGGGGAGGTTGAATGAGCAGTTCTTC. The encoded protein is CASSIRQGGRLNEQFF.

This chain's CDR3 is CASSLMRDTEAFF. The DNA for the CDR3 is TGTGCCAGCAGCTTAATGCGGGACACTGAAGCTTTCTTT. The gene calls are TRBV7-3 and TRBJ1-1; D not resolved. This CDR3 comprises 13 residues. The germline V gene encodes CDR1 SGHTA and CDR2 FQGTGA. Deletions cut 1 base from V and 3 bases from J, with 6 bases between.

CDR3 nucleotides: TGTGCCACCAGCGAACGGGCGGGAGTCTACAATGAGCAGTTCTTC. It specifies CATSERAGVYNEQFF. V usage is TRBV15 and J usage is TRBJ2-1; 7 bases are a match to TRBD2. The CDR3 length is 15 residues. Looked up from germline, CDR1 is LNHNV and CDR2 is YYDKDF (reference sequence). J lost 3 bases, V lost 5 bases, and 7 bases had no gene match.

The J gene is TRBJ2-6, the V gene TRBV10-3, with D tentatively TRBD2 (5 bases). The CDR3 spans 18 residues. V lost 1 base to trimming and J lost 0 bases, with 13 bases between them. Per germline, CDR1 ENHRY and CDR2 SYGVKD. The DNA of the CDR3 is TGTGCCATCAGTGAGTACCCGACTACAAGCTCTGGGGCCAACGTCCTGACTTTC. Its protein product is CAISEYPTTSSGANVLTF.

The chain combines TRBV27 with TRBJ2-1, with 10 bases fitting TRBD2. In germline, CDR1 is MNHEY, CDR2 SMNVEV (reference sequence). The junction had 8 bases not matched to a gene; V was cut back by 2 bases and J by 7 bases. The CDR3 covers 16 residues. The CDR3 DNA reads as TGTGCCAGCAGTTTAGGTAGCGGGAGGTGGCTTAATGAGCAGTTCTTC. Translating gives CASSLGSGRWLNEQFF.

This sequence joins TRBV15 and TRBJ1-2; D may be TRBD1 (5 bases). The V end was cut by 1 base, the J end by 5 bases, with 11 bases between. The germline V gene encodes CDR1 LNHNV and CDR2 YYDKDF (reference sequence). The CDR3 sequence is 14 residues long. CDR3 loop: CATSRGPGRYGYTF. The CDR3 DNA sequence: TGTGCCACCAGCAGAGGCCCAGGGAGGTATGGCTACACCTTC.

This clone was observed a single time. The CDR3 is CASSWRQAGVSNTGELFF. CDR3 DNA: TGCGCCAGCAGCTGGCGACAGGCAGGAGTGTCGAACACCGGGGAGCTGTTTTTT. The chain has TRBV5-1 and TRBJ2-2, with a possible D match to TRBD1 (6 bases). Germline V gives CDR1 SGHRS, CDR2 YFSETQ. The CDR3 totals 18 residues. V lost 3 bases and J 0 bases, leaving 18 bases between the germline ends.

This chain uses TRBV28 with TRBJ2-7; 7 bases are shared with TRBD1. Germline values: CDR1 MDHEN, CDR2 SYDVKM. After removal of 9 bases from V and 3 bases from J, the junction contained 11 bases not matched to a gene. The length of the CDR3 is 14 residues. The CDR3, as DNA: TGTGCCAGTGCCCAGACAGGGAATGGCTACGAGCAGTACTTC. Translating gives CASAQTGNGYEQYF. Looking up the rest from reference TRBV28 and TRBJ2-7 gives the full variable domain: DVKVTQSSRYLVKRTGEKVFLECVQDMDHENMFWYRQDPGLGLRLIYFSYDVKMKEKGDIPEGYSVSREKKERFSLILESASTNQTSMYLCASAQTGNGYEQYFGPGTRLTVT.

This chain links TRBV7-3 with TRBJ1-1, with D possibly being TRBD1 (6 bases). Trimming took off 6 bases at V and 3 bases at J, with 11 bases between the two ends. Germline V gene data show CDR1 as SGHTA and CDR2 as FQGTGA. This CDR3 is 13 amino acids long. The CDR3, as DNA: TGTGCCAGCAGTCTCTACAGGGACACTGAAGCTTTCTTT. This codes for CASSLYRDTEAFF.

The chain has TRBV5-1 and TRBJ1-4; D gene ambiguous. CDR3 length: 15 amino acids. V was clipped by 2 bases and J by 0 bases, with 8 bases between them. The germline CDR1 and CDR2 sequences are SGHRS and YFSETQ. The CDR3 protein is CASSFRQATNEKLFF. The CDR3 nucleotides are TGCGCCAGCAGCTTCCGACAAGCAACTAATGAAAAACTGTTTTTT.

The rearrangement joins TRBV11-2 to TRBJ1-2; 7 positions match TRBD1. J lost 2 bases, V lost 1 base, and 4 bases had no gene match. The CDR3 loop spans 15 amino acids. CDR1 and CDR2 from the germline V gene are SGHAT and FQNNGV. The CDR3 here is CASSLAGGLNYGYTF. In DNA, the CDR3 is TGTGCCAGCAGCTTAGCAGGGGGTCTGAACTATGGCTACACCTTC.

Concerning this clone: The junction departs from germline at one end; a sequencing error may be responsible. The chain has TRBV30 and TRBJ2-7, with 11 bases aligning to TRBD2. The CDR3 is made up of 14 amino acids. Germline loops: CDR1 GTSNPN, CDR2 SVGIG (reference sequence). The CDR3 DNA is TGTGCCTGGAGTCGGCCGGGGTTTAGCGGGAGGGCCTTCTTC. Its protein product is CAWSRPGFSGRAFF.

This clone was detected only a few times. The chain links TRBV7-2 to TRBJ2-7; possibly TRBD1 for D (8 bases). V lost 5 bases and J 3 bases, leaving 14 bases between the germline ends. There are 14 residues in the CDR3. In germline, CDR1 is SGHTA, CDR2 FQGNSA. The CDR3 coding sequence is TGTGCCAGCAGCCTCACAGGGGGGGTCTACGAGCAGTACTTC. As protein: CASSLTGGVYEQYF.